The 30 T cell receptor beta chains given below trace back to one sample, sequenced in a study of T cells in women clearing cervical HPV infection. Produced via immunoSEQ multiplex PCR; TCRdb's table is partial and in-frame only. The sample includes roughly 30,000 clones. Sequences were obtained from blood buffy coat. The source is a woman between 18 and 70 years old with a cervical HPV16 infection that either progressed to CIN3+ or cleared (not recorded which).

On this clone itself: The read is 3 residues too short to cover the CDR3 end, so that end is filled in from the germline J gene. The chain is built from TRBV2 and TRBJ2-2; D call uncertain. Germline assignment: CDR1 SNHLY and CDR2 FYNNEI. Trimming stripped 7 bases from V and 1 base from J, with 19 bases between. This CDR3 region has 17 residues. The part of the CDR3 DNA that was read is TGTGCCAGCAAATTCAACCCCGATGCGGTGAACACCGGGGAG. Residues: CASKFNPDAVNTGE. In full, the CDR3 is CASKFNPDAVNTGELFF.

CDR3 protein: CASSPPLGSPYDYTF. CDR3 bases read: TGTGCCAGCTCACCACCTTTGGGCAGTCCCTACGAC. The rearrangement joins TRBV18 to TRBJ1-2; D is uncertain. Read coverage stops 3 residues before the CDR3 terminus; the germline J gene supplies the remainder. The length of the CDR3 is 15 residues. CDR1 and CDR2 (germline): KGHSH, LQKENI.

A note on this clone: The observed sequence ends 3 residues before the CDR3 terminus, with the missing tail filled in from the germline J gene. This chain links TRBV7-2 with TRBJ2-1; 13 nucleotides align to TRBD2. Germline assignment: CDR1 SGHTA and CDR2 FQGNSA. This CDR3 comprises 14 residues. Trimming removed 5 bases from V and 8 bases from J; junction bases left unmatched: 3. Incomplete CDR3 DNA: TGTGCCAGCAGCCTACTAGCGGGGGGGCATGAG. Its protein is CASSLLAGGHE. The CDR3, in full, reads CASSLLAGGHEQFF.

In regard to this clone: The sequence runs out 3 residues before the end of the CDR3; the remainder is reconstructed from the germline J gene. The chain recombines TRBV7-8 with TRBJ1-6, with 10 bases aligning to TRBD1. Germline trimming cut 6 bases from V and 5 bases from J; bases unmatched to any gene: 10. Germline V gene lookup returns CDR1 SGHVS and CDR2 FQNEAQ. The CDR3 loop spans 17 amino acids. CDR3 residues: CASSTTGTGENNSPLHF. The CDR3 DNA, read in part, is TGTGCCAGCAGTACAACCGGGACAGGGGAAAATAATTCACCC.

CDR3 DNA, as far as it was read: TGTGCCAGTAGTATTGGGACTAGCGGGGGGGCCGCTTCGGGCGAG. Protein: CASSIGTSGGAASGE. The entire CDR3 protein reads CASSIGTSGGAASGEQYF. The rearrangement joins TRBV19 to TRBJ2-7; 16 bases agree with TRBD2. The CDR3 end falls 3 residues outside the read, so it is completed with the germline J gene. Germline V gives CDR1 LNHDA, CDR2 SQIVND (reference sequence). V shed 3 bases and J 6 bases; nucleotides not matched to a gene: 11. The CDR3 length is 18 residues.

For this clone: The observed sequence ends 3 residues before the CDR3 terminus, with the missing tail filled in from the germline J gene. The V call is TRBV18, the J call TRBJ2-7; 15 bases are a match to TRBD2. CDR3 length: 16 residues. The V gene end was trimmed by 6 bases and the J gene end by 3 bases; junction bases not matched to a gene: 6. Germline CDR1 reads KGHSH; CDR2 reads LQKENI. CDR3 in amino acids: CASSRGTSGGFYEQYF. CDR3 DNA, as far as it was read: TGTGCCAGCTCCCGAGGGACTAGCGGGGGGTTCTACGAG.

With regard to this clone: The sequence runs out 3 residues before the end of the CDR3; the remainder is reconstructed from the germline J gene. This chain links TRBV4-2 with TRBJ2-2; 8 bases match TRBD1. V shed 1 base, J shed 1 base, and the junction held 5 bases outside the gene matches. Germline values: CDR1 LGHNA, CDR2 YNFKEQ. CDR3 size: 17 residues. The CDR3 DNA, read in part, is TGTGCCAGCAGCCAAGCACGGACAGGGAAGAACACCGGGGAG. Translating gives CASSQARTGKNTGE. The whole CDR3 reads CASSQARTGKNTGELFF.

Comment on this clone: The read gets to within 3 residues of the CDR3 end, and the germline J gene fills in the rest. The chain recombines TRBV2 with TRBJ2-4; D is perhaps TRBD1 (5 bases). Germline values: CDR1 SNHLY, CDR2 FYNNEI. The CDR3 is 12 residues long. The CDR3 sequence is CASSETGYGQYF. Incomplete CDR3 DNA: TGTGCCAGCAGTGAAACAGGCTATGGT.

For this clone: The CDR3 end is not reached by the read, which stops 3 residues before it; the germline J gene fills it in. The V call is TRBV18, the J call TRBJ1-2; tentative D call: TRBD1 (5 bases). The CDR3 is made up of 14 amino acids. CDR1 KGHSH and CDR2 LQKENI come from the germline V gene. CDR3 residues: CASSTNRLKDTYTF. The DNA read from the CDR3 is TGTGCCAGCTCAACGAACAGGTTGAAAGATACC.

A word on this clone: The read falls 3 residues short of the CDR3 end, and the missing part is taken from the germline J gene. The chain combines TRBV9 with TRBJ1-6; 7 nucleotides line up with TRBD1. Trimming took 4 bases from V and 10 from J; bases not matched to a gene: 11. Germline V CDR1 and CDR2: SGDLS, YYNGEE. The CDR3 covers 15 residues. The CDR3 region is CASSLRTGMGSPLHF. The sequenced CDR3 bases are TGTGCCAGCAGCTTACGGACAGGAATGGGCTCACCC.

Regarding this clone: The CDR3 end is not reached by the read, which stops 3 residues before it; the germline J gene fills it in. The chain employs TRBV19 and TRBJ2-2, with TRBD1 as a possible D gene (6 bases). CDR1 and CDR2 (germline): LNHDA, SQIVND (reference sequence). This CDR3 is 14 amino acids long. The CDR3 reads CASLQGFGANVLFF. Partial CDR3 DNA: TGTGCCAGTCTCCAGGGGTTTGGGGCCAACGTG.

CDR3 DNA, as far as it was read: TGCGCCAGCAGCCAGCGTCAAGAA. Its translation: CASSQRQE. The CDR3 in its entirety is CASSQRQEAFF. The genes are TRBV4-1 and TRBJ1-1; D unclear. With the read ending 3 residues before the CDR3 end, the germline J gene is used to fill in that end. The CDR3 totals 11 residues. CDR1 MGHRA and CDR2 YSYEKL come from the germline V gene.

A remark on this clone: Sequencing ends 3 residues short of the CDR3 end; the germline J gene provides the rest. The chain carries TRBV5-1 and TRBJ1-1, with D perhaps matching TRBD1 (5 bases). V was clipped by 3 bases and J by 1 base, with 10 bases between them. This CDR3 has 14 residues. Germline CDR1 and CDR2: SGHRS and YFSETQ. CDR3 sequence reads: CASSWRGANTEAFF. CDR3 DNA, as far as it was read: TGCGCCAGCAGCTGGAGAGGGGCGAACACTGAA.

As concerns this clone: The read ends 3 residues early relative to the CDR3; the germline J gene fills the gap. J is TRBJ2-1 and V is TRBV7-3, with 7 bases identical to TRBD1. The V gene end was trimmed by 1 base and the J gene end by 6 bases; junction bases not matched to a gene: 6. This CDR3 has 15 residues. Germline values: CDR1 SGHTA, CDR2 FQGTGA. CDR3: CASSLSATGSNEQFF. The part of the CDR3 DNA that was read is TGTGCCAGCAGCTTAAGCGCGACAGGGAGCAATGAG.

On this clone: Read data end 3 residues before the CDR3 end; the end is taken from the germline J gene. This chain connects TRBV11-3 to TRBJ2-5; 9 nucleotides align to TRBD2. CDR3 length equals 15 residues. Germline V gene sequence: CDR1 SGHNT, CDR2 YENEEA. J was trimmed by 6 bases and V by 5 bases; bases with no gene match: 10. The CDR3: CASSGGRGGMKTQYF. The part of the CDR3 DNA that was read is TGTGCCAGCAGCGGCGGGCGGGGGGGTATGAAGACC.

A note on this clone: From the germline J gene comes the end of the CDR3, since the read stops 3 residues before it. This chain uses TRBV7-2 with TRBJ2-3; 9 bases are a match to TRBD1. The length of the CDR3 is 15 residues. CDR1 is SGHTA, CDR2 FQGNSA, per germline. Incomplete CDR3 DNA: TGTGCCAGCAGCTTAAAAGGACAGGGGAATCAGCCG. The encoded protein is CASSLKGQGNQP. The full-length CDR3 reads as CASSLKGQGNQPQYF.

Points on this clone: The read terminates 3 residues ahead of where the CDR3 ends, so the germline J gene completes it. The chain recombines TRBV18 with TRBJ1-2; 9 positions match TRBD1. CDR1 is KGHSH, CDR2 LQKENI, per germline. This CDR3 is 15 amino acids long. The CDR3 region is CASSPPGQGSSDYTF. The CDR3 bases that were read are TGTGCCAGCTCACCTCCGGGACAGGGTTCCTCCGAC. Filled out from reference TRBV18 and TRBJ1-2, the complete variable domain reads NAGVMQNPRHLVRRRGQEARLRCSPMKGHSHVYWYRQLPEEGLKFMVYLQKENIIDESGMPKERFSAEFPKEGPSILRIQQVVRGDSAAYFCASSPPGQGSSDYTFGSGTRLTVV.

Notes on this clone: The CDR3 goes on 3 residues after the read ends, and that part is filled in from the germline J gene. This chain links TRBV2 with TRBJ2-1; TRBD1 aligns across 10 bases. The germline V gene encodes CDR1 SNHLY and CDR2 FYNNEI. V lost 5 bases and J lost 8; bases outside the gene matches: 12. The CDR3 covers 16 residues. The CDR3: CASSHDRDRGGDEQFF. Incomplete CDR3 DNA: TGTGCCAGCAGTCATGACCGGGACAGGGGCGGGGATGAG.

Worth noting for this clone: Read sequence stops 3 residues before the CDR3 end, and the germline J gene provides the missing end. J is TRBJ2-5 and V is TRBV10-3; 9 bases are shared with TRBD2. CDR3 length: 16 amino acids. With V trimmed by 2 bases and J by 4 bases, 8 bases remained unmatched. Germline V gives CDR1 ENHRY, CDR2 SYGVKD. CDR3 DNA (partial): TGTGCCATCAGTGAGCCGGGACTAGCCTCAGGAGAGACC. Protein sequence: CAISEPGLASGET. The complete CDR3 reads CAISEPGLASGETQYF.

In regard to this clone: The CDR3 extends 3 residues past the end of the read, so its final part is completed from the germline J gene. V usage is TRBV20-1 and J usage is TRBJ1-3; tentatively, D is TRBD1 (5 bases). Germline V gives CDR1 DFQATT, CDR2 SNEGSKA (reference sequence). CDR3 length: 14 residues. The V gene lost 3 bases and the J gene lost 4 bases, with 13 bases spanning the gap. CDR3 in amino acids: CSARVGTGGNTIYF. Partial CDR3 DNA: TGCAGTGCTAGGGTCGGAACAGGCGGAAACACC.

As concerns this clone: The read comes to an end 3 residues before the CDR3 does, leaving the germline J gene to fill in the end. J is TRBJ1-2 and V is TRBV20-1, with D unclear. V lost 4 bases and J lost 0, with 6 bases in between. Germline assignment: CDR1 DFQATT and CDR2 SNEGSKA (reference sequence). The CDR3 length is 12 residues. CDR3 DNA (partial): TGCAGTGCTATCGGTCCTAACTATGGC. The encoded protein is CSAIGPNYG. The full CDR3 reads CSAIGPNYGYTF.

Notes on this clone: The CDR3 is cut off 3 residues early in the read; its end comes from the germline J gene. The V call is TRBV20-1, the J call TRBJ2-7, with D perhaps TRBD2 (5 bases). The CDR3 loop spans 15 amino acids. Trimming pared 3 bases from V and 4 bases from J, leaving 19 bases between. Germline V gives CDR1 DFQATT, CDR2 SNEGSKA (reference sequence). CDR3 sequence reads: CSARKRKPGLYEQYF. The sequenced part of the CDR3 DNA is TGCAGTGCTAGGAAAAGGAAGCCAGGACTTTACGAG.

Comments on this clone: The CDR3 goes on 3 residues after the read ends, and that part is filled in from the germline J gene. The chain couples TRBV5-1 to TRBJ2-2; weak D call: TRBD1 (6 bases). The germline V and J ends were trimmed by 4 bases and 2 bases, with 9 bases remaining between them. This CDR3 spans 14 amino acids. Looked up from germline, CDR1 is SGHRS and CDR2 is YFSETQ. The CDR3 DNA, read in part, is TGCGCCAGCAGCAGGGACACTAACACCGGGGAG. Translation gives CASSRDTNTGE. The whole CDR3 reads CASSRDTNTGELFF.

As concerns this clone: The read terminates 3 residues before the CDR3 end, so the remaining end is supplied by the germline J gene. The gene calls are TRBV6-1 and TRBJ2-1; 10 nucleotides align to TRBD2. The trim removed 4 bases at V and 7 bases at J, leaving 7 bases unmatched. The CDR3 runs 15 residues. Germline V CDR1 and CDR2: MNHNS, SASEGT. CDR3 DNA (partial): TGTGCCAGCAGTGCAACTAGCGGGGAAGTTAATGAG. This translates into CASSATSGEVNE. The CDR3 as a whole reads CASSATSGEVNEQFF.

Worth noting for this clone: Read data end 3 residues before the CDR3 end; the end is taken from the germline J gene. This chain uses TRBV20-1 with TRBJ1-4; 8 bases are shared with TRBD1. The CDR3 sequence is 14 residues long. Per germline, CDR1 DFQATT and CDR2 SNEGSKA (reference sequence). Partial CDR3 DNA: TGCAGTGCCAGCCTGGTGGACAGGGATTCACCA. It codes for CSASLVDRDSP. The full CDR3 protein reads CSASLVDRDSPLFF.

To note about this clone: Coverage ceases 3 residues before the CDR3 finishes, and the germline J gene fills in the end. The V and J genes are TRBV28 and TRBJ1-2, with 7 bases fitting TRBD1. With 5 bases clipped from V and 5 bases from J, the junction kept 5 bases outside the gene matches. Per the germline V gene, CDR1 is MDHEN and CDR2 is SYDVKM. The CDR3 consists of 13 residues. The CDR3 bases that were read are TGTGCCAGCAGTACCACAGGGGTGTATGGC. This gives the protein CASSTTGVYG. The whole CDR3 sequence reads CASSTTGVYGYTF.

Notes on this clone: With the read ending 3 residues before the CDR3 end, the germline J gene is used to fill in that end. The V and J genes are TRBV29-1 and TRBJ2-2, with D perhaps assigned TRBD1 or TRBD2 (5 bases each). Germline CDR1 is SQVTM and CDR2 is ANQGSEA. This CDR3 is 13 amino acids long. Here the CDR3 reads CSVGGPGANVLFF. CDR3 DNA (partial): TGCAGCGTTGGAGGGCCTGGGGCCAACGTG.

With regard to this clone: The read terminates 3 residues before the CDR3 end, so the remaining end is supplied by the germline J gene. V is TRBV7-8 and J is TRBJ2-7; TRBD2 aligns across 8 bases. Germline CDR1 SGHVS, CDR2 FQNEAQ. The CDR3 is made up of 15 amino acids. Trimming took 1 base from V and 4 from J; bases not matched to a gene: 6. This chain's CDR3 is CASSLGGTSEYEQYF. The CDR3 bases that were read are TGTGCCAGCAGCTTAGGAGGGACTAGTGAGTACGAG.

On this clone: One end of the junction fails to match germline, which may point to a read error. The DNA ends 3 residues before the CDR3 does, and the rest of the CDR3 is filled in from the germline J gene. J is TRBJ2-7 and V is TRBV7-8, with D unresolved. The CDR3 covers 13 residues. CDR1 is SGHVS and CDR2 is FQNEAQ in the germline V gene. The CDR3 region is CAGSSSSSYEQYF. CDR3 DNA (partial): TGTGCCGGCAGCTCCTCGTCCTCCTACGAG.

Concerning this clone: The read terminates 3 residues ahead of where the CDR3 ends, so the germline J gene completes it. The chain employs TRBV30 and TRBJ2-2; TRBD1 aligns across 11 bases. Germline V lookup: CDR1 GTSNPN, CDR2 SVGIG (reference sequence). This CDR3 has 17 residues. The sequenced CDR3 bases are TGTGCCTGGAACCGGGACAGGGGGATCTCCTATAATTCACCG. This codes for CAWNRDRGISYNSP. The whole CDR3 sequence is CAWNRDRGISYNSPLFF. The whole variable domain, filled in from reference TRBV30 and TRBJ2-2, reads SQTIHQWPATLVQPVGSPLSLECTVEGTSNPNLYWYRQAAGRGLQLLFYSVGIGQISSEVPQNLSASRPQDRQFILSSKKLLLSDSGFYLCAWNRDRGISYNSPLFFGEGSRLTVL.